This is a list of T cell receptor beta chains from one sample in a study of regulatory T cells in long-lasting Graves disease. Using its own MiXCR run on the multiplex PCR reads, TCRdb lists one record per CDR3 protein. The sample records some 450,000 distinct CDR3 sequences, less than 25% being singletons. The sample in question was peripheral blood mononuclear cells (PBMCs), obtained when the disease was refractory, from a patient treated with antithyroid drugs. The receptors stem from a female donor with Graves disease. CDR3s include the opening cysteine and the closing phenylalanine or tryptophan. A D gene is named only where the DNA matches it firmly. Clone size is not always given. Where it is, it says once, few, many or a class for expanded clones.

TRBJ2-5,.,TRBV2,.,CAGSDWLTNHF,TGTGCCGGCAGTGATTGGCTAACAAACCACTTC
TRBJ2-5,.,TRBV18,.,CASSPRWGGMETQYF,TGTGCCAGCTCCCCACGATGGGGGGGCATGGAGACCCAGTACTTC
TRBJ2-7,TRBD2,TRBV4-2,.,CASSHTRGTRKYEQYF,TGTGCCAGCAGCCATACCCGGGGGACTAGGAAATACGAGCAGTACTTC
TRBJ2-6,.,TRBV5-5,.,CASTIDGSGANVLTF,TGTGCCAGCACCATAGATGGGTCTGGGGCCAACGTCCTGACTTTC
TRBJ1-6,.,TRBV7-2,few,CASSLEGGDNSPLHF,TGTGCCAGCAGCTTAGAAGGGGGGGATAATTCACCCCTCCACTTT
TRBJ2-7,TRBD2,TRBV6-1,.,CASSPAGGLTNVHPYEQYF,TGTGCCAGCAGTCCCGCGGGGGGACTTACAAATGTCCACCCCTACGAGCAGTACTTC
TRBJ1-1,.,TRBV20-1,many,CSATSVNMNTEAFF,TGCAGTGCGACCAGTGTCAACATGAACACTGAAGCTTTCTTT
TRBJ1-4,.,TRBV3-1,many,CASSERQTNEKLFF,TGTGCCAGCAGCGAACGACAGACTAATGAAAAACTGTTTTTT
TRBJ2-3,.,TRBV28,.,CASRNTGIGTDTQYF,TGTGCCAGCAGAAATACAGGTATAGGCACAGATACGCAGTATTTT
TRBJ1-1,.,TRBV29-1,few,CSVAGGIRREAFF,TGCAGCGTTGCGGGCGGGATACGCAGGGAAGCTTTCTTT
TRBJ1-5,TRBD1,TRBV20-1,many,CSARSAGGEGQPQHF,TGCAGTGCTAGAAGCGCAGGGGGAGAGGGTCAGCCCCAGCATTTT
TRBJ2-7,TRBD1,TRBV20-1,few,CSAYYRGAKGEQYF,TGCAGTGCCTATTACAGGGGGGCGAAGGGCGAGCAGTACTTC
TRBJ2-2,TRBD2,TRBV28,few,CASKGSGGANTGELFF,TGTGCCAGCAAGGGGAGCGGGGGGGCGAACACCGGGGAGCTGTTTTTT
TRBJ1-5,.,TRBV19,few,CASTDRNSNQPQHF,TGTGCCAGTACGGACAGAAATAGCAATCAGCCCCAGCATTTT
TRBJ1-2,.,TRBV29-1,.,CSVRTDLYGYTF,TGCAGCGTTCGGACAGATCTCTATGGCTACACCTTC
TRBJ1-4,.,TRBV2,.,CASSFQGNNEKLFF,TGTGCCAGCAGCTTCCAGGGGAATAATGAAAAACTGTTTTTT
TRBJ1-2,TRBD1,TRBV7-2,.,CASSRGTGSHGYTF,TGTGCCAGCAGCAGAGGGACAGGGTCACATGGCTACACCTTC
TRBJ2-7,TRBD2,TRBV6-2/TRBV6-3,few,CASSKGLAGGSYEQYF,TGTGCCAGCAGTAAGGGACTAGCGGGAGGGTCCTACGAGCAGTACTTC
TRBJ2-1,TRBD1,TRBV7-9,.,CASSPGTGPPDEQFF,TGTGCCAGCAGCCCCGGGACAGGGCCCCCCGATGAGCAGTTCTTC
TRBJ2-1,TRBD1,TRBV6-1,many,CASNKQPWGQGADEQFF,TGTGCCAGCAATAAACAACCTTGGGGACAGGGGGCCGATGAGCAGTTCTTC
TRBJ2-3,.,TRBV6-1,.,CASSEEGRNTDTQYF,TGTGCCAGCAGTGAAGAGGGCCGAAACACAGATACGCAGTATTTT
TRBJ1-2,TRBD1,TRBV7-2,many,CASSVGQGGYGYTF,TGTGCCAGCAGCGTAGGACAGGGTGGCTATGGCTACACCTTC
TRBJ2-5,TRBD2,TRBV18,.,CASSSLAGERETQYF,TGTGCCAGCTCATCCCTAGCGGGGGAGAGGGAGACCCAGTACTTC
TRBJ2-2,TRBD1,TRBV9,.,CASGTGAANTGELFF,TGTGCCAGCGGGACAGGGGCCGCGAACACCGGGGAGCTGTTTTTT
TRBJ2-5,.,TRBV3-1,many,CASSQEAKETQYF,TGTGCCAGCAGCCAAGAAGCGAAAGAGACCCAGTACTTC
TRBJ2-3,.,TRBV6-5,.,CASSYSIGERGDTQYF,TGTGCCAGCAGTTACTCGATCGGGGAGAGGGGAGATACGCAGTATTTT
TRBJ1-6,.,TRBV19,.,CASTSEVGINSPLHF,TGTGCCAGTACCTCGGAGGTGGGAATTAATTCACCCCTCCACTTT
TRBJ1-1,.,TRBV5-1,.,CASSFSSAGNTEAFF,TGCGCCAGCAGCTTCAGCTCAGCGGGCAACACTGAAGCTTTCTTT
TRBJ2-2,.,TRBV2,many,CASNPSSSDGELFF,TGTGCCAGCAACCCTTCTAGCTCTGACGGGGAGCTGTTTTTT
TRBJ2-2,.,TRBV29-1,many,CSARGGTNTGELFF,TGCAGCGCCAGGGGGGGAACGAACACCGGGGAGCTGTTTTTT
TRBJ1-1,.,TRBV7-8,many,CASSFSGQRHTEAFF,TGTGCCAGCAGCTTCAGTGGGCAGAGACACACTGAAGCTTTCTTT
TRBJ2-7,.,TRBV7-8,few,CASSSIGAPHEQYF,TGTGCCAGCAGCTCTATAGGCGCCCCTCACGAGCAGTACTTC
TRBJ1-5,TRBD1,TRBV19,.,CASSIRTGGDSNQPQHF,TGTGCCAGTAGTATCCGGACAGGGGGCGATAGCAATCAGCCCCAGCATTTT
TRBJ2-4,.,TRBV6-1,many,CASRLAGAKNIQYF,TGTGCCAGCAGATTAGCAGGGGCCAAAAACATTCAGTACTTC
TRBJ2-7,.,TRBV3-1,.,CASSQGPGSYEQYF,TGTGCCAGCAGCCAAGGCCCCGGGTCCTACGAGCAGTACTTC